These 15 T cell receptor beta chains share one sample of origin, sequenced in a study of CD8+ T cells in alopecia areata. Treatment denoted: oral pan-JAK inhibitor, 5-10 mg twice daily. Extraction and reverse transcription of RNA yielded cDNA as the sequencing template. Profiled with immunoSEQ multiplex PCR; TCRdb holds only in-frame clones, not every one. The data contain about 76,000 clones, around 61% of them singletons. The sequenced sample was CD8+ T cells sorted from blood, obtained at week 24, from a patient treated with tofacitinib. The source of these receptors is a human donor with alopecia areata.

This rearrangement joins TRBV6-5 to TRBJ2-7; 11 nucleotides agree with TRBD1. Germline-derived CDR1 and CDR2 are MNHEY and SVGAGI. This CDR3 has 16 residues. V trimming: 4 bases; J trimming: 4 bases; junction bases outside the gene matches: 9. The CDR3 sequence: CASSSLPGQGAYEQYF. As DNA, the CDR3 is TGTGCCAGCAGTTCCCTCCCCGGACAGGGGGCGTACGAGCAGTACTTC.

The gene calls are TRBV7-7 and TRBJ2-3; D possibly corresponds to TRBD1 (6 bases). V lost 5 bases, J lost 0 bases, and 15 bases lay in between. Germline CDR1 reads SSHAT; CDR2 reads FNYEAQ (reference sequence). The CDR3 consists of 16 residues. CDR3 residues: CASSPLGAASTDTQYF. CDR3 sequence (DNA): TGTGCCAGCAGCCCTTTGGGGGCGGCTAGCACAGATACGCAGTATTTT.

The V call is TRBV28, the J call TRBJ2-5; D uncertain. Between the trimmed V and J ends, which lost 3 bases and 4 bases, there was a span of 3 bases. The germline CDR1 and CDR2 sequences are MDHEN and SYDVKM. CDR3 length: 11 amino acids. DNA of the CDR3: TGTGCCAGCAGTTTTTCAGAGACCCAGTACTTC. Residues: CASSFSETQYF. Based on the CDR3 plus reference TRBV28 and TRBJ2-5, the full variable domain is DVKVTQSSRYLVKRTGEKVFLECVQDMDHENMFWYRQDPGLGLRLIYFSYDVKMKEKGDIPEGYSVSREKKERFSLILESASTNQTSMYLCASSFSETQYFGPGTRLLVL.

The chain combines TRBV29-1 with TRBJ2-1; D is unresolved. The CDR3 totals 15 residues. CDR1 and CDR2 from the germline V gene are SQVTM and ANQGSEA. With 0 bases removed from V and 4 bases from J, the gap between germline ends came to 13 bases. For the CDR3, the DNA is TGCAGCGTTGAAGATCAGTACCATGATTACAATGAGCAGTTCTTC. Protein product: CSVEDQYHDYNEQFF.

This clone came up a few times. The chain employs TRBV30 and TRBJ2-1; D could derive from TRBD1 or TRBD2 (5 bases each). The CDR3 is 12 amino acids. Germline V lookup: CDR1 GTSNPN, CDR2 SVGIG (reference sequence). Trimming removed 2 bases at V and 13 bases at J, with 15 bases between. CDR3 amino acids: CAWSSLGTFQFF. The CDR3 nucleotides read TGTGCCTGGAGTAGTTTAGGGACCTTCCAGTTCTTC.

The gene calls are TRBV9 and TRBJ2-5; TRBD1 matches at 7 bases. Trimming at V came to 2 bases and at J to 3 bases, leaving 7 bases not matched to a gene. The CDR3 is made up of 15 amino acids. CDR1 is SGDLS, CDR2 YYNGEE, per germline. CDR3 sequence reads: CASSVLTGWEETQYF. The DNA of the CDR3 is TGTGCCAGCAGCGTCCTGACAGGGTGGGAAGAGACCCAGTACTTC.

In this sample, this clone turned up once. The chain couples TRBV7-2 to TRBJ2-7, with a possible D match to TRBD2 (5 bases). CDR1 SGHTA and CDR2 FQGNSA come from the germline V gene. The CDR3 runs to 14 residues. V was trimmed by 4 bases and J by 5 bases, leaving 15 bases between them. The CDR3 sequence: CASSSWSSTNEQYF. DNA for the CDR3: TGTGCCAGCAGCTCCTGGTCTAGCACCAACGAGCAGTACTTC.

This clone occurred once. This chain connects TRBV7-2 to TRBJ1-1; 9 bases agree with TRBD1. The CDR3 runs to 15 residues. V gave up 5 bases and J gave up 6 bases; unmatched junction bases: 10. Germline V gives CDR1 SGHTA, CDR2 FQGNSA. In nucleotides, the CDR3 is TGTGCCAGCAGCCCTTGGGACAGGGCGAGCCCTGAAGCTTTCTTT. Translation: CASSPWDRASPEAFF.

The chain joins TRBV7-9 to TRBJ1-1; TRBD1 aligns across 7 bases. The CDR3 is 17 amino acids. V was pared by 5 bases and J by 0 bases, with 12 bases of the junction left unmatched. Germline V gene lookup returns CDR1 SEHNR and CDR2 FQNEAQ (reference sequence). CDR3 residues: CASSQRQGGSMNTEAFF. The CDR3 DNA reads TGTGCCAGCAGCCAAAGACAGGGAGGGTCGATGAACACTGAAGCTTTCTTT.

V is TRBV7-9 and J is TRBJ1-1; no definite D call. The germline gives CDR1 SEHNR, CDR2 FQNEAQ (reference sequence). V was clipped by 4 bases and J by 6 bases, with 6 bases between them. The CDR3 spans 11 residues. CDR3 in amino acids: CASSYRAEAFF. The CDR3 DNA sequence: TGTGCCAGCAGCTATCGGGCTGAAGCTTTCTTT.

The rearrangement joins TRBV7-9 to TRBJ2-7; TRBD2 is a possible D gene (5 bases). Trimming left V 5 bases short and J 7 bases short, with 12 bases between. The CDR3 is 12 amino acids. Germline V gene lookup returns CDR1 SEHNR and CDR2 FQNEAQ (reference sequence). DNA for the CDR3: TGTGCCAGCAGCCCGAGACCGGGGGAGCAGTACTTC. Its translation is CASSPRPGEQYF.

The DNA of the CDR3 is TGTGCCAGCAGCCGTGAGACGGAGCAGTACTTC. Translating it yields CASSRETEQYF. The chain uses TRBV7-8 and TRBJ2-7; D gene unclear. The CDR3 contains 11 residues. From germline, CDR1 is SGHVS and CDR2 FQNEAQ. V shed 5 bases and J shed 7 bases, with 9 bases lying between them.

The rearrangement links TRBV13 to TRBJ1-1; TRBD1 is a possible D gene (5 bases). V lost 2 bases and J lost 6, with 10 bases in between. Germline V gene lookup returns CDR1 PRHDT and CDR2 FYEKMQ (reference sequence). This CDR3 has 13 amino acids. The CDR3 loop reads CASSLRGTAEAFF. The CDR3 DNA sequence: TGTGCCAGCAGCTTACGCGGGACGGCTGAAGCTTTCTTT.

The chain joins TRBV5-1 to TRBJ2-1, with D possibly matching TRBD1 (6 bases). The CDR3 is 16 residues long. The germline gives CDR1 SGHRS, CDR2 YFSETQ. V shed 2 bases and J shed 0 bases, with 12 bases lying between them. The CDR3 loop reads CASSFRTASSYNEQFF. Here the CDR3 DNA reads TGCGCCAGCAGCTTTCGGACAGCAAGCTCCTACAATGAGCAGTTCTTC.

The chain uses TRBV5-6 and TRBJ2-1; 8 bases agree with TRBD1. The CDR3 runs 16 residues. Germline CDR1 and CDR2: SGHDT and YYEEEE. V trimming: 1 base; J trimming: 12 bases; junction bases outside the gene matches: 15. CDR3 loop: CASSLLNGQGGEWQFF. The CDR3 nucleotides read TGTGCCAGCAGCTTGTTAAACGGACAGGGCGGCGAATGGCAGTTCTTC.